Each of the 6 T cell receptor beta chains below was sequenced from the same sample in a study of siplizumab effects on memory and regulatory T cells. Their specific antigens are unknown. Mixed lymphocyte reaction cells underwent more than five days of coculture at 37°C. Sequencing was performed with immunoSEQ multiplex PCR; in TCRdb, only in-frame clones are kept and a portion is missing. The sample shows approximately 9,500 clones, around 45% of them seen only once. Specimen: CFSE-low (dividing) CD4+ T cells sorted from an allogeneic mixed lymphocyte reaction. Every receptor here comes from a human donor in good health; the cells came from an allogeneic mixed lymphocyte reaction.

The chain employs TRBV5-1 and TRBJ2-7, with 9 bases lining up with TRBD2. The germline V gene has CDR1 SGHRS and CDR2 YFSETQ. The CDR3 has 16 amino acids. The junction had 10 bases not matched to a gene; V was cut back by 2 bases and J by 4 bases. The CDR3 coding sequence is TGCGCCAGCAGCTTCGCACTAGCGGGCCTTGTATACGAGCAGTACTTC. Translated: CASSFALAGLVYEQYF.

The chain links TRBV18 to TRBJ1-3; the D is unclear. The germline CDR1 and CDR2 sequences are KGHSH and LQKENI. V lost 3 bases, J lost 0 bases, and 3 bases lay in between. This CDR3 contains 13 residues. This CDR3 is CASSPDSGNTIYF. The CDR3 coding sequence is TGTGCCAGCTCACCTGACTCTGGAAACACCATATATTTT.

The gene calls are TRBV6-1 and TRBJ1-2, with D possibly being TRBD1 (5 bases). Trimming removed 6 bases at V and 5 bases at J, with 10 bases between. The length of the CDR3 is 12 residues. Germline V gene sequence: CDR1 MNHNS, CDR2 SASEGT. The CDR3 loop is CASSHGHYGYTF. The DNA of the CDR3 is TGTGCCAGCAGCCATGGACATTATGGCTACACCTTC.

The genes are TRBV28 and TRBJ2-7; D is perhaps TRBD2 (5 bases). Germline loops: CDR1 MDHEN, CDR2 SYDVKM. The CDR3 consists of 15 residues. V dropped 8 bases and J dropped 2 bases, with 19 bases sitting between them. CDR3 DNA: TGTGCCAGCTACTCAACCGGGGTGAGGCCCTACGAGCAGTACTTC. This gives the protein CASYSTGVRPYEQYF.

A word on this clone: A far larger clone is only one base removed, so a read error is likely. This chain joins TRBV19 and TRBJ2-2; either TRBD1 or TRBD2 may supply D (8 bases each). The CDR3 is 18 amino acids. CDR1 and CDR2 (germline): LNHDA, SQIVND (reference sequence). V was cut by 0 bases and J by 4 bases, with 18 bases left in between. The CDR3: CASSIERGAGGRTGELFF. The CDR3 DNA follows: TGTGCCAGTAGTATAGAGCGGGGGGCAGGGGGCCGCACCGGGGAGCTGTTTTTT.

The sample holds a few counts of this clone. The chain uses TRBV29-1 and TRBJ2-7; D possibly corresponds to TRBD1 (5 bases). Trimming shortened V by 1 base and J by 3 bases, and 10 bases separated the two germline ends. Germline V gives CDR1 SQVTM, CDR2 ANQGSEA. The CDR3 covers 13 residues. CDR3 coding DNA: TGCAGCGTTGAAGCAGGGAAGGGCTACGAGCAGTACTTC. Encoded protein: CSVEAGKGYEQYF.